This paragraph covers one T cell receptor beta chain sequence. The method was immunoSEQ multiplex PCR; TCRdb's version includes in-frame clones alone and lacks a portion of them. The sample carries around 77,000 clones, about 90% recorded once. Germline-derived CDR1 and CDR2 are MNHEY and SVGAGI. J gave up 0 bases and V 6 bases, and 5 bases lay outside the gene matches. CDR3 size: 15 residues. This entry comes from a study of OX40 agonist ivuxolimab in advanced cancers. The wider study: Patients were treated with ivuxolimab, an agonistic anti-OX40 (CD134) antibody.

The source is an adult with an advanced solid tumor such as melanoma, head and neck, liver or kidney cancer. This chain joins TRBV6-5 and TRBJ2-1, with 7 bases fitting TRBD1. The sample in question was CD4+ or CD8+ T cells sorted from blood, obtained in a trial of the OX40 agonist ivuxolimab. CDR3 in amino acids: CASSSGTASYNEQFF. The CDR3 DNA reads as TGTGCCAGCAGCTCAGGGACAGCCTCCTACAATGAGCAGTTCTTC.